This entry describes one T cell receptor (beta chain). It lacks a known antigen. The sample holds no much larger clone one base away, and base qualities are not on file. The cohort was made up of 650 to 700 healthy bone marrow donors. At the time of sampling, all cohort members were nominally healthy, though unrecorded immune exposures were likely present. The donor was CMV seronegative and belonged to the group of 352 seronegative cohort members. Every donor gave a peripheral blood sample, and the peripheral blood mononuclear cells from that sample were used for TCR beta sequencing. Genomic DNA extraction from the blood cell samples was performed with the Qiagen DNeasy Blood Extraction Kit. This specimen belongs to a study of cytomegalovirus exposure and HLA in healthy donors (dated by TCRdb to about 2017). With respect to the entire study: According to an earlier analysis of several hundred of the donors, roughly 180 million T cells yielded roughly 110 million unique TCR beta sequences and around 280 Gb of sequence data. The study profiled the T cell repertoires of approximately 700 subjects by immunosequencing and related them to cytomegalovirus serostatus. Typing coverage differed by locus: A, B, C, DRB1 and DQB1 were typed in roughly 620-640 donors, DQA1 in 522, DPA1 in around 580, and DPB1 in just under 480. Donor age, sex, ethnicity and CMV serostatus were collected together with the repertoire data. Rather than using new phenotypic data, the later analysis identified candidate immune exposures from TCR beta sequences and from how often those sequences occurred across donors. Every discovery cohort repertoire had been produced on one sequencing platform. Around 330 gigabases of sequencing data and roughly 80 million unique TCR sequences made up an early release that covered some 640 HLA-typed donors. An earlier analysis of approximately 580 of the donors used high-throughput TCR beta sequencing to judge whether each TCR beta V gene segment behaved as functional or pseudogenic. The study was designed to test whether signatures of past pathogen exposure could be identified by cataloging public T cell receptors. Besides the first cohort of some 670 subjects, a separate validation cohort made up of roughly 130 different subjects was used. On average, about 240,000 unique TCR beta nucleotide sequences were sequenced per donor among 350 to 400 genotyped donors of the cohort, with 15% to 20% of those sequences being non-productive. A later analysis re-analyzed previously published TCR beta repertoires from 660 or so donors and added high-resolution HLA genotyping to study TCR occurrence patterns. Both class I and class II loci were covered by HLA typing, at four-digit resolution. To predict cytomegalovirus infection status, the study combined high-throughput TCR immunosequencing, statistical association of individual TCRs with disease status, and machine learning. Of the 350 to 450 genotyped donors, about 80% fell in the genetic ancestry cluster associated with self-reported Caucasian donors. Roughly five DR-DQ haplotypes were handled as single units for association and clustering, since linkage in the cohort was strong. A later genetic analysis took genome-wide SNP genotypes for about three fifths of the 666 donors and used that subset as a discovery cohort.

Here is what the overall study found, with its caveats: Specific HLA alleles were associated with 15,000 to 20,000 TCR beta sequences at a false discovery rate of 0.05 in a later analysis. Broadly in line with IMGT annotations, most TCR beta V segments showed up in productive rearrangements about 87% or about 30% of the time in an earlier analysis of under 700 of the donors. A further reported finding was that TCR beta sequences accurately predicted the HLA-A and HLA-B alleles for most subjects in the first cohort. Linkage disequilibrium might explain the correlated functional status among segregating V segments, but an unknown experimental factor could not be ruled out. Because counts were too low, 15 or so rarely observed V segments, including chromosome 9 orphons, were excluded from the earlier analysis of fewer than 650 of the donors. Roughly uniform sequencing depth across donors was assumed in presence/absence analyses, although this assumption may not hold. HLA typing was unavailable for some donors at each locus, so association tests used only the typed subset. A later analysis found that most CMV-associated TCR beta chains appeared HLA-restricted, with HLA associations seemingly driven largely by CMV exposure. A later analysis found that HLA-associated TCR beta chains were more clonally expanded and had lower generation probabilities than equally common non-associated chains. The cohort was sequenced for TCR beta chains only, and without alpha or paired-chain data the features that could be detected were limited. A few of the identified cytomegalovirus-associated TCR beta chains were confirmed in vitro to be specific for cytomegalovirus antigens. A later analysis reported that several top co-occurrence clusters appeared linked to parvovirus B19, influenza, CMV and Epstein-Barr virus. In a later analysis, TCR association rates were found to vary across HLA loci, with the most associated TCRs seen for DRB1 alleles and the fewest for HLA-C alleles. When HLA alleles, especially DR and DQ, strongly co-occurred, attributing TCR associations to individual alleles was difficult. While some public TCRs were present in many individuals, most TCR sequences turned up only very rarely across donors. V-gene and J-gene trimming of TCR beta chains was associated with a missense DCLRE1C variant in a later genetic analysis, and the association was replicated in an independent cohort. The only immune exposure information available for the cohort was CMV serostatus. The authors suggested that the approach could potentially be extended to other disease states and immunological phenotypes. A group of highly shared sequence variants was considered likely to be a technical artifact of the sequencing pipeline. The classifier was reported to diagnose cytomegalovirus status with high specificity and sensitivity in both the original and validation cohorts. Compared with the 666-donor mean, donors in an Asian-associated ancestry cluster had fewer N-insertions in productive TCRs, according to a later genetic analysis. A total of 164 TCR beta chains were listed by the study as associated with cytomegalovirus.

The method behind the library was the immunoSEQ multiplex PCR assay. For the multiplex PCR, a mixture combining 60 forward primers for TCR Vbeta segments and 13 reverse primers for TCR Jbeta segments was used. The CDR3 region of rearranged TCR beta genes was amplified from genomic DNA by a multiplex PCR assay. The amplified TCR beta libraries were sequenced on the Illumina HiSeq System as 87-base-pair reads. The original methods were these. In a later analysis, some 80 million unique TCR beta chains were counted across the 650 to 750 repertoires, and roughly 11 million of these chains were shared by at least two donors. Raw reads were error-corrected and collapsed into unique sequences by a nearest-neighbor algorithm in which closely related sequences were merged to remove PCR and sequencing errors. CDR3 sequences were aligned to IMGT reference sequences to assign V, D and J gene segments. Each retained sequence needed at least a six-nucleotide match to both a V gene segment and a J gene segment. Rearrangements were classified as productive when the CDR3 lacked stop codons and remained in frame with V and J, and all other rearrangements were classified as non-productive. CDR3 was defined according to IMGT convention as the region running from the second conserved V-encoded cysteine to the conserved J-encoded phenylalanine. The earlier analysis of about 570 of the donors excluded any sequence lacking an unambiguous match to a single V gene segment. An earlier analysis of 500 to 700 of the donors classified V segments as functional when productive rearrangements were above 56.7% and as segregating when the standard deviation between donors was above 5%. A statistical classification framework was developed to diagnose cytomegalovirus status using the catalog of TCR beta chain sequences. In a later analysis, V and J genes were assigned by comparing TCR nucleotide sequences against IMGT/GENE-DB human TR gene sequences. A later analysis assigned CDR3 sequences and most-parsimonious VDJ recombination scenarios with the TCRdist pipeline. In a later analysis, every TCR beta chain was defined by the combination of its CDR3 amino acid sequence and its V-gene family, and reads without a unique V-gene family were dropped. As a way to deal with suspected cross-contamination and a sequencing artifact, a later analysis dropped under 600 nucleotide sequences that were highly shared and had low generation probability. A later analysis calculated a clonal expansion index for each public chain from normalized within-repertoire ranks of inferred template counts. In a later analysis, generation probabilities were computed using a VDJ recombination model fitted to out-of-frame rearrangements, and the results were checked against IGoR. In a later analysis, TCR-TCR, TCR-HLA and TCR-CMV co-occurrence was scored with hypergeometric tests, and a repertoire-size bias correction was applied to TCR pairs. To estimate false discovery rates, a later analysis permuted the HLA or CMV assignments 20 times. In a later analysis, co-occurring TCRs were grouped with DBSCAN, and TCRdist sequence similarity was added when clustering was performed within HLA-allele-positive subsets. Co-occurrence clustering excluded repertoires with fewer than 30,000 or more than 120,000 public chains, plus five with anomalous nucleotide sharing. Drawn from immuneACCESS, this table holds only the in-frame rearrangements with V and J called that TCRdb kept. Clones are partly lost; checked studies trace under half to an unresolved V gene and leave the rest unexplained. The V and J calls and clone size come from that table; D and trimming were worked out from the DNA. The table for this sample lists around 110,000 clones; 65% to 75% of them were counted only once. Of the sample, 2.5% to 3% is held by the ten largest clones.

Material for sequencing was PBMCs. The TCR was taken from a female donor in good health and CMV-seronegative.

The bases are TGCGCCAGCAGCCAAGAGTGGGCCATGAACACCGGGGAGCTGTTTTTT. It is translated as CASSQEWAMNTGELFF. The chain joins TRBV4-1 to TRBJ2-2; confidence is insufficient to name the D gene. CDR1 and CDR2 were assigned from the germline V gene as MGHRA and YSYEKL. The CDR3 numbers 16 residues from cysteine through phenylalanine. The sequence is cut down to CDR3 DNA, 48 bases in frame from base 1. Relative to germline, V is 0 bases shorter and J is 1 base shorter, with 9 bases between their ends.